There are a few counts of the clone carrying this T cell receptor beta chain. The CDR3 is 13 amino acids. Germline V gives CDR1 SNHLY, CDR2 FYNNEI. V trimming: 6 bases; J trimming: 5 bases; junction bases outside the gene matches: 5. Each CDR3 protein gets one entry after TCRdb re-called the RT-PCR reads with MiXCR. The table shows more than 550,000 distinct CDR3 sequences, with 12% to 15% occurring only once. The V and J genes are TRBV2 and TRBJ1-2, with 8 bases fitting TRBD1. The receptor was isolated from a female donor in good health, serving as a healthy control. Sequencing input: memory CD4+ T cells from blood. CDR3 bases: TGTGCCAGCAGAGGGACAGGAGATTATGGCTACACCTTC. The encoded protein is CASRGTGDYGYTF.